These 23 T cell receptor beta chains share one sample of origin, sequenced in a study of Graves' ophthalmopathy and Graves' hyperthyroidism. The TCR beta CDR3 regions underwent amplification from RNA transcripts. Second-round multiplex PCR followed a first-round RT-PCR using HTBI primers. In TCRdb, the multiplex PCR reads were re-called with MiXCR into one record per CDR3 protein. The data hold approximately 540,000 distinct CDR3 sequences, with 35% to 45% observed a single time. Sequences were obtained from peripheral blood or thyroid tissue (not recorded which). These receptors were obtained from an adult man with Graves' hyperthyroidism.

CDR3 in amino acids: CASSLGTDNEQFF. CDR3 sequence (DNA): TGTGCCAGCAGCCTAGGGACTGACAATGAGCAGTTCTTC. The chain uses TRBV7-8 and TRBJ2-1, with a possible D match to TRBD2 (6 bases). V was shortened by 5 bases and J by 5 bases, with 10 bases between the two germline ends. The V gene's germline CDR1 is SGHVS and CDR2 FQNEAQ. The CDR3 has 13 amino acids.

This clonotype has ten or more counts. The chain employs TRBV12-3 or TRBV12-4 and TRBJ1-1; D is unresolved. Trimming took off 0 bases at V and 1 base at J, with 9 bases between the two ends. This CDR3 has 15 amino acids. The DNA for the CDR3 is TGTGCCAGCAGTTTAGCTGCGTTTGGGAACACTGAAGCTTTCTTT. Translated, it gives CASSLAAFGNTEAFF.

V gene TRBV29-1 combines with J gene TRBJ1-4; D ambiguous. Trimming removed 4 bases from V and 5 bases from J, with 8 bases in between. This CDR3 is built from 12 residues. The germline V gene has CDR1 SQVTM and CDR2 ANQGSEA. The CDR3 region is CSVGELNEKLFF. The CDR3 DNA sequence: TGCAGCGTTGGAGAGCTGAATGAAAAACTGTTTTTT.

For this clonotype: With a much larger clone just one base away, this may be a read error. The DNA of the CDR3 is TGTGCCAGCAGTGACGGGCCAGCGGGAGTCAAGACCCAGTACTTC. It codes for CASSDGPAGVKTQYF. The genes are TRBV6-1 and TRBJ2-5, with 8 bases identical to TRBD2. V shed 3 bases, J shed 6 bases, and the junction held 9 bases outside the gene matches. The CDR3 loop spans 15 amino acids. Germline V gives CDR1 MNHNS, CDR2 SASEGT.

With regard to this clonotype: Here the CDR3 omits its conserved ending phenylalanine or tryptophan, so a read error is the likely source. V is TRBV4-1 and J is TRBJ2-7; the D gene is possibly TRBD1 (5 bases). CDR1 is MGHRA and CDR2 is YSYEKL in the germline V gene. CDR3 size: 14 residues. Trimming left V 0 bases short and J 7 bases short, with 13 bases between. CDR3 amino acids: CASSQDTGGWEQYL. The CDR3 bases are TGCGCCAGCAGCCAAGATACAGGTGGCTGGGAGCAGTACCTC.

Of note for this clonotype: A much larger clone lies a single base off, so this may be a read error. This chain's CDR3 is CATGDSLPNQPQHF. The DNA for the CDR3 is TGTGCCACCGGTGATTCTCTCCCAAATCAGCCCCAGCATTTT. The rearrangement uses TRBV24-1 and TRBJ1-5; no firm D call. Germline CDR1 KGHDR, CDR2 SFDVKD. CDR3 length: 14 amino acids.

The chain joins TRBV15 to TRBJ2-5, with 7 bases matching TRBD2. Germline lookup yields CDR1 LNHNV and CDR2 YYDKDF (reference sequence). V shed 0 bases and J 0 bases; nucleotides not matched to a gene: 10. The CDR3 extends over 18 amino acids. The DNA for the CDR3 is TGTGCCACCAGCAGAGACCCGCTGGGAGCGGGGCACCAAGAGACCCAGTACTTC. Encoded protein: CATSRDPLGAGHQETQYF.

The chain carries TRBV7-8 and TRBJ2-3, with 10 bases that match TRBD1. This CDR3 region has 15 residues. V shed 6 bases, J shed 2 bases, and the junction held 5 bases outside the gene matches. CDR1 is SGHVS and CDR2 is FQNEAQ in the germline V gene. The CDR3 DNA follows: TGTGCCAGCAGAAGGACAGGGGGGATCACAGATACGCAGTATTTT. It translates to CASRRTGGITDTQYF.

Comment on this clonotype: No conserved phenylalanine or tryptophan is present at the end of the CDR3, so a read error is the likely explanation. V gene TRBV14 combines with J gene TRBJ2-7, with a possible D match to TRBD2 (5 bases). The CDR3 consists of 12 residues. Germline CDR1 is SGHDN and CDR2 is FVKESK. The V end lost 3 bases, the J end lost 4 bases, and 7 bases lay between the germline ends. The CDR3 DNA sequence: TGTGCCAGCAGCCAGGACTGGTACGAGCAGTACCTC. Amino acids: CASSQDWYEQYL.

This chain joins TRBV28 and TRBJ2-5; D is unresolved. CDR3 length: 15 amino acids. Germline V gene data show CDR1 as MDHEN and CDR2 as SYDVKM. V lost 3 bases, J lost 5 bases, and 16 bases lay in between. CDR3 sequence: CASSFRSLVGETQYF. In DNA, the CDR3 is TGTGCCAGCAGTTTTCGGTCGCTTGTCGGGGAGACCCAGTACTTC.

In nucleotides, the CDR3 is TGTGCCATCAGTCTCTCCAGACTAGCGGGGACCTACGAGCAGTACTTC. Translation: CAISLSRLAGTYEQYF. This chain joins TRBV10-3 and TRBJ2-7; 11 bases align to TRBD2. The CDR3 consists of 16 residues. J gave up 2 bases and V 5 bases, and 8 bases lay outside the gene matches. Germline lookup yields CDR1 ENHRY and CDR2 SYGVKD.

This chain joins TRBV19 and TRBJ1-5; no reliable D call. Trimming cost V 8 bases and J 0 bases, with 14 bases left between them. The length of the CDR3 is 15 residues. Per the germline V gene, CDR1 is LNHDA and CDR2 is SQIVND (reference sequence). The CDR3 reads CASRSSRGSNQPQHF. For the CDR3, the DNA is TGTGCCAGTCGATCCAGCCGGGGTAGCAATCAGCCCCAGCATTTT.

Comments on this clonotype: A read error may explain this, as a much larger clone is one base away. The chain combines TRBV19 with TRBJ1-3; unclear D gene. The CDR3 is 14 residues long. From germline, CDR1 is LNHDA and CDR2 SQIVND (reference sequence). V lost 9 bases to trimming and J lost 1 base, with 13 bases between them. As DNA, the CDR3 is TGTGCCAGCACGATTCCTTCATCTGGAAACACCATATATTTT. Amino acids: CASTIPSSGNTIYF.

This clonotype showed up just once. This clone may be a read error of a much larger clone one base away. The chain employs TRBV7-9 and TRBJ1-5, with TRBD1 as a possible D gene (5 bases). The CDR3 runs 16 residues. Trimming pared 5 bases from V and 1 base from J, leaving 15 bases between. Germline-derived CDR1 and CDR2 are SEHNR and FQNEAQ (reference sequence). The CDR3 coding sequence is TGTGCCAGCAGCCTTGGGGTTCGGGACAGCAATCAGCCCCAGCATTTT. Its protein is CASSLGVRDSNQPQHF.

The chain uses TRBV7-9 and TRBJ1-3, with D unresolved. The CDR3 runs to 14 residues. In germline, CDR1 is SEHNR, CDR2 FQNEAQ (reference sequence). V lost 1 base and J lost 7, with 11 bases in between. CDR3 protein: CASSLGVGENTIYF. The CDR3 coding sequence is TGTGCCAGCAGCTTAGGTGTCGGAGAGAACACCATATATTTT.

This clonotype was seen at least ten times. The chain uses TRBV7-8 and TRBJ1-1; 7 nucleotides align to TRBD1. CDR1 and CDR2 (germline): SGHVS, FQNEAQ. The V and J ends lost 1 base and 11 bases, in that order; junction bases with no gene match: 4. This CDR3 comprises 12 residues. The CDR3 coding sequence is TGTGCCAGCAGCTTAGTTGGGACAGTCGCTTTCTTT. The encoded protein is CASSLVGTVAFF. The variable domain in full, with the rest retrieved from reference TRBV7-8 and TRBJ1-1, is GAGVSQSPRYKVAKRGQDVALRCDPISGHVSLFWYQQALGQGPEFLTYFQNEAQLDKSGLPSDRFFAERPEGSVSTLKIQRTQQEDSAVYLCASSLVGTVAFFGQGTRLTVV.

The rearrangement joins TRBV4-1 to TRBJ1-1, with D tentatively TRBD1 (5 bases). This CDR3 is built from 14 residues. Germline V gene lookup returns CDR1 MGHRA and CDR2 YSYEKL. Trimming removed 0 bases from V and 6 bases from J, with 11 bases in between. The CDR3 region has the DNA TGCGCCAGCAGCCAAGACCCGGGACGGGCTGAAGCTTTCTTT. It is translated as CASSQDPGRAEAFF.

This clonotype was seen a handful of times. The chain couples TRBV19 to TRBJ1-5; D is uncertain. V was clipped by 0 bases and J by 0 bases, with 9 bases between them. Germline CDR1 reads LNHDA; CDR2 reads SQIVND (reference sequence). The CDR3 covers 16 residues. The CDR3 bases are TGTGCCAGTAGTATAGACGGGGTACTTAGCAATCAGCCCCAGCATTTT. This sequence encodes CASSIDGVLSNQPQHF.

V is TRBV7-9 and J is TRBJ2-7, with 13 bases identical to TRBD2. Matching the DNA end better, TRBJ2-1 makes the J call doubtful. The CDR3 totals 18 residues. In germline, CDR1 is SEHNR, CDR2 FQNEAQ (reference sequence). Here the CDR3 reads CASSLGTSGRGSYNEQFF. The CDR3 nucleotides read TGTGCCAGCAGCTTAGGAACTAGCGGGAGGGGCTCCTACAATGAGCAGTTCTTC.

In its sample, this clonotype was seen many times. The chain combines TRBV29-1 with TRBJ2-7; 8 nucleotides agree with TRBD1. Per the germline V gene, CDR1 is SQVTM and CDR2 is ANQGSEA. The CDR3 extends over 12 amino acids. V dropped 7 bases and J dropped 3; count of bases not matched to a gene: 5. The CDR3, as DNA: TGCAGCGGAGGACAGGGTATCTACGAGCAGTACTTC. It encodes CSGGQGIYEQYF.

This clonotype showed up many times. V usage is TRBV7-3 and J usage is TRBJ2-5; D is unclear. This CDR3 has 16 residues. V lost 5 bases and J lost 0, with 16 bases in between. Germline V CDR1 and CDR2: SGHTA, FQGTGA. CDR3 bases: TGTGCCAGCAGCCCTCCCAGGCCTAGGTACCAAGAGACCCAGTACTTC. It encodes CASSPPRPRYQETQYF.

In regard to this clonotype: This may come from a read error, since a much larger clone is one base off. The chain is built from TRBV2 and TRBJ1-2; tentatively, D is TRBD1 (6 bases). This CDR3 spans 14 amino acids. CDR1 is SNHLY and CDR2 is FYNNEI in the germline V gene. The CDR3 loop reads CASSYPGQNYDYTF. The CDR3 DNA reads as TGTGCCAGCAGCTACCCCGGACAGAACTATGACTACACCTTC. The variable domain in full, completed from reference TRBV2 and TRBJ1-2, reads EPEVTQTPSHQVTQMGQEVILRCVPISNHLYFYWYRQILGQKVEFLVSFYNNEISEKSEIFDDQFSVERPDGSNFTLKIRSTKLEDSAMYFCASSYPGQNYDYTFGSGTRLTVV.

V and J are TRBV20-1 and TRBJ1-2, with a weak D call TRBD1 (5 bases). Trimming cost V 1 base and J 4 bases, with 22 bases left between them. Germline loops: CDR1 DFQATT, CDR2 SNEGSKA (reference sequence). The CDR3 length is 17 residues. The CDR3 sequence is CSARGWSRAESFYGYTF. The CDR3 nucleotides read TGCAGTGCTAGAGGATGGTCCAGGGCAGAGTCCTTCTATGGCTACACCTTC.